Listed here are 20 T cell receptor beta chains from one sample, sequenced in a study of circulating and synovial CD4+ cells in juvenile arthritis. Only in-frame clones appear in the TCRdb table, and some are missing; sequencing was by immunoSEQ multiplex PCR. The sample consists of about 3,200 clones, roughly 85% of them appearing once. The specimen sequenced was CD4+ T cells from synovial fluid. These receptors were taken from a human donor with juvenile idiopathic arthritis.

The chain uses TRBV19 and TRBJ2-5, with D possibly being TRBD1 (6 bases). The CDR3 runs 16 residues. Per the germline V gene, CDR1 is LNHDA and CDR2 is SQIVND (reference sequence). The V end lost 4 bases, the J end lost 5 bases, and 20 bases lay between the germline ends. The CDR3 loop is CASSSLQGGTAETQYF. DNA of the CDR3: TGTGCCAGTAGTAGCCTACAGGGTGGGACCGCGGAGACCCAGTACTTC.

Details on this clone: At one end, the junction sequence differs from germline, possibly due to a read error. The gene calls are TRBV28 and TRBJ2-3, with 8 bases lining up with TRBD2. CDR3 length: 16 residues. Germline assignment: CDR1 MDHEN and CDR2 SYDVKM. The CDR3 protein is CAGRGPELAVTDTQYF. CDR3 coding DNA: TGTGCCGGCAGGGGCCCTGAACTAGCGGTCACAGATACGCAGTATTTT.

This clone was found once. The V call is TRBV7-2, the J call TRBJ2-7, with D possibly being TRBD1 (5 bases). This CDR3 contains 13 residues. V lost 7 bases and J 6 bases, leaving 16 bases between the germline ends. Germline assignment: CDR1 SGHTA and CDR2 FQGNSA. CDR3 nucleotides: TGTGCCAGCACCCCCGACAGACTTGTCGAGCAGTACTTC. It codes for CASTPDRLVEQYF. The full variable domain, with the rest looked up from reference TRBV7-2 and TRBJ2-7, is GAGVSQSPSNKVTEKGKDVELRCDPISGHTALYWYRQSLGQGLEFLIYFQGNSAPDKSGLPSDRFSAERTGGSVSTLTIQRTQQEDSAVYLCASTPDRLVEQYFGPGTRLTVT.

V gene TRBV5-5 combines with J gene TRBJ2-2, with 9 nucleotides matching TRBD1. Germline trimming cut 4 bases from V and 3 bases from J; bases unmatched to any gene: 4. The germline V gene encodes CDR1 SGHKS and CDR2 YYEKEE (reference sequence). The CDR3 totals 15 residues. CDR3 sequence: CASSGWTGDTGELFF. The DNA for the CDR3 is TGTGCCAGCAGCGGGTGGACAGGGGACACCGGGGAGCTGTTTTTT. Variable domain in full (rest from reference TRBV5-5 and TRBJ2-2): DAGVTQSPTHLIKTRGQQVTLRCSPISGHKSVSWYQQVLGQGPQFIFQYYEKEERGRGNFPDRFSARQFPNYSSELNVNALLLGDSALYLCASSGWTGDTGELFFGEGSRLTVL.

This chain joins TRBV15 and TRBJ2-7, with D unresolved. CDR1 is LNHNV and CDR2 is YYDKDF in the germline V gene (reference sequence). The CDR3 consists of 14 residues. Trimming took off 0 bases at V and 6 bases at J, with 12 bases between the two ends. Here the CDR3 reads CATSRDSYSPEQYF. CDR3 bases: TGTGCCACCAGCAGAGATTCCTATTCCCCCGAGCAGTACTTC. The variable domain in full, with the rest retrieved from reference TRBV15 and TRBJ2-7, is DAMVIQNPRYQVTQFGKPVTLSCSQTLNHNVMYWYQQKSSQAPKLLFHYYDKDFNNEADTPDNFQSRRPNTSFCFLDIRSPGLGDTAMYLCATSRDSYSPEQYFGPGTRLTVT.

The rearrangement joins TRBV27 to TRBJ1-2; 9 nucleotides line up with TRBD1. The length of the CDR3 is 18 residues. Trimming cost V 5 bases and J 2 bases; bases outside gene matches: 15. The germline V gene has CDR1 MNHEY and CDR2 SMNVEV (reference sequence). The CDR3 here is CASSPSTPYGQGNYGYTF. Written as DNA, the CDR3 is TGTGCCAGCAGTCCATCGACGCCCTATGGACAGGGGAACTATGGCTACACCTTC.

The chain has TRBV7-6 and TRBJ2-2; TRBD2 matches at 13 bases. V dropped 5 bases and J dropped 1; count of bases not matched to a gene: 7. Germline-derived CDR1 and CDR2 are SGHVS and FNYEAQ. The length of the CDR3 is 18 residues. The CDR3 nucleotides read TGTGCCAGCAGCCCCTATGGGACTAGCGGGGTGAACACCGGGGAGCTGTTTTTT. Translated: CASSPYGTSGVNTGELFF.

V gene TRBV2 combines with J gene TRBJ2-1, with D perhaps matching TRBD2 (6 bases). Trimming removed 7 bases from V and 2 bases from J, with 9 bases in between. Germline-derived CDR1 and CDR2 are SNHLY and FYNNEI. There are 13 residues in the CDR3. CDR3 DNA: TGTGCCAGCAAACGGGGGACCTACAATGAGCAGTTCTTC. It codes for CASKRGTYNEQFF.

A word on this clone: Additional DNA sequences in this sample encode the identical CDR3. This chain links TRBV28 with TRBJ1-3, with TRBD1 matching over 7 bases. Germline values: CDR1 MDHEN, CDR2 SYDVKM. The junction had 2 bases not matched to a gene; V was cut back by 5 bases and J by 4 bases. The CDR3 loop spans 13 amino acids. The CDR3 spells CASSTGAGNTIYF. The CDR3 bases are TGTGCCAGCAGTACAGGGGCCGGAAACACCATATATTTT.

The chain is built from TRBV7-2 and TRBJ2-1, with 10 bases aligning to TRBD1. J gave up 3 bases and V 5 bases, and 10 bases lay outside the gene matches. The CDR3 is 17 amino acids. The germline gives CDR1 SGHTA, CDR2 FQGNSA. The CDR3 is CASSLRRQGAGYNEQFF. CDR3 in DNA: TGTGCCAGCAGCCTCAGACGACAGGGGGCCGGCTACAATGAGCAGTTCTTC.

This clone was observed a few times. This chain connects TRBV6-5 to TRBJ1-1; 8 nucleotides agree with TRBD1. Trimming took 1 base from V and 2 from J; bases not matched to a gene: 3. Germline V gene sequence: CDR1 MNHEY, CDR2 SVGAGI. CDR3 length equals 15 residues. The CDR3 is CASSYYRGGNTEAFF. CDR3 nucleotides: TGTGCCAGCAGTTACTACAGGGGGGGTAACACTGAAGCTTTCTTT.

The chain joins TRBV5-1 to TRBJ2-1; TRBD2 matches at 9 bases. This CDR3 contains 18 residues. After removal of 5 bases from V and 3 bases from J, the junction contained 15 bases not matched to a gene. In germline, CDR1 is SGHRS, CDR2 YFSETQ. The CDR3 sequence: CASSGGGGGAKDYNEQFF. CDR3 nucleotide sequence: TGCGCCAGCAGTGGGGGAGGCGGGGGGGCCAAGGACTACAATGAGCAGTTCTTC.

CDR3 DNA: TGTGCCAGCAGCCGGGTACAGGGGTCGGGCACCGGGGAGCTGTTTTTT. It translates to CASSRVQGSGTGELFF. The J gene is TRBJ2-2, the V gene TRBV2; the match to TRBD1 covers 7 bases. This CDR3 comprises 16 residues. Germline V gene sequence: CDR1 SNHLY, CDR2 FYNNEI. Trimming at V came to 6 bases and at J to 4 bases, leaving 11 bases not matched to a gene.

This sequence joins TRBV4-1 and TRBJ2-7; 7 bases align to TRBD1. Unmatched junction bases numbered 9, after V lost 1 base and J lost 9 bases. Germline CDR1 MGHRA, CDR2 YSYEKL. The CDR3 has 14 amino acids. Written as DNA, the CDR3 is TGCGCCAGCAGCCAAGGTGGGACAGTCTCCTGGCAGTACTTC. This translates into CASSQGGTVSWQYF.

V and J are TRBV5-1 and TRBJ1-1; no clear D. This CDR3 region has 14 residues. Trimming stripped 0 bases from V and 1 base from J, with 7 bases between. Germline CDR1 reads SGHRS; CDR2 reads YFSETQ. The CDR3 sequence: CASSLVPGNTEAFF. The CDR3 coding sequence is TGCGCCAGCAGCTTGGTTCCAGGGAACACTGAAGCTTTCTTT.

This clone appeared once. This rearrangement joins TRBV7-3 to TRBJ2-5, with TRBD2 matching 12 bases. Germline values: CDR1 SGHTA, CDR2 FQGTGA. CDR3 size: 15 residues. The J segment lost 4 bases and the V segment lost 4 bases, leaving 4 bases of the junction unmatched. DNA for the CDR3: TGTGCCAGCAGCTACCTAGCGGGAGGGTCAGAGACCCAGTACTTC. Amino acid sequence: CASSYLAGGSETQYF.

The chain combines TRBV18 with TRBJ2-3, with D unresolved. Germline values: CDR1 KGHSH, CDR2 LQKENI. There are 12 residues in the CDR3. V was clipped by 2 bases and J by 6 bases, with 6 bases between them. The CDR3 is CASSPGRDTQYF. The CDR3 nucleotides are TGTGCCAGCTCACCAGGCCGCGATACGCAGTATTTT.

Turning to this clone: This CDR3 is also generated by other DNA sequences in the sample. The genes are TRBV5-1 and TRBJ1-2; 8 nucleotides match TRBD1. This CDR3 contains 13 residues. J was trimmed by 3 bases and V by 3 bases; bases with no gene match: 1. Germline V CDR1 and CDR2: SGHRS, YFSETQ. The CDR3 nucleotides read TGCGCCAGCAGCTCAGGGGGCGACTATGGCTACACCTTC. This sequence encodes CASSSGGDYGYTF.

The chain joins TRBV28 to TRBJ2-7; D remains unclear. CDR1 is MDHEN and CDR2 is SYDVKM in the germline V gene. Between the trimmed V and J ends, which lost 3 bases and 11 bases, there was a span of 11 bases. The length of the CDR3 is 11 residues. The CDR3 bases are TGTGCCAGCAGTTTGGGCCAGTCTAAGTACTTC. Its translation is CASSLGQSKYF.

The chain employs TRBV21-1 and TRBJ2-3; TRBD2, the table's D call, lacks a check against the DNA. TRBV21-1 represents a pseudogene. This CDR3 is 15 amino acids long. CDR3 residues: CASTATSGSTDTQYF. CDR3 coding DNA: TGTGCCAGCACAGCAACTAGCGGGAGTACAGATACGCAGTATTTT.